This TCR beta chain was recorded in a study of identical twins. The germline V and J ends were trimmed by 8 bases and 12 bases, with 14 bases remaining between them. This CDR3 contains 11 residues. TCRdb used MiXCR to reprocess the 5' RACE reads, holding one entry per CDR3 protein. The sample gives around 490,000 distinct CDR3 sequences, approximately 20% of which show up once; 0.45% to 0.5% is in the top ten. Study findings and constraints: Twins shared beta out-of-frame sequences in excess, but this excess was weaker.

This clonotype was picked up a small number of times. What it recognizes is unknown. These data were likewise used in another study, on yellow fever vaccine responses in identical twins.

The receptor was isolated from a woman between 18 and 29 years old in good health. The V and J genes are TRBV12-3 or TRBV12-4 and TRBJ2-1; maybe TRBD2 (6 bases). Material: CD4+ T cells sorted from blood. CDR3 region: CASGPRRGQFF. DNA of the CDR3: TGTGCCAGCGGTCCTCGGAGGGGGCAGTTCTTC.